Sequencing of this T cell receptor beta chain was carried out in a study of T cells in Graves' hyperthyroidism and ophthalmopathy. This clonotype was picked up many times. The junction had 7 bases not matched to a gene; V was cut back by 0 bases and J by 5 bases. Looked up from germline, CDR1 is SGHTS and CDR2 is YDEGEE. The CDR3 contains 15 residues. The CDR3 regions of TCR beta were amplified from RNA transcripts. The study used the HTBI primer set for a first-round RT-PCR of the TCR CDR3. TCRdb ran MiXCR on the multiplex PCR reads and lists one entry per CDR3 protein. The sample contains more than 300,000 distinct CDR3 sequences, 11% to 15% of which appear only once.

Sequenced input: blood. The gene calls are TRBV5-8 and TRBJ2-7; 8 positions agree with TRBD2. The TCR comes from a woman aged 60-75 years with Graves' hyperthyroidism. The CDR3 loop reads CASSLGSGGPDEQYF. The DNA for the CDR3 is TGTGCCAGCAGCTTGGGGTCGGGAGGGCCGGACGAGCAGTACTTC. Looking up the rest from reference TRBV5-8 and TRBJ2-7 gives the full variable domain: EAGVTQSPTHLIKTRGQQATLRCSPISGHTSVYWYQQALGLGLQFLLWYDEGEERNRGNFPPRFSGRQFPNYSSELNVNALELEDSALYLCASSLGSGGPDEQYFGPGTRLTVT.